A selection of T cell receptor beta chains follows, all from one sample in a study of Ad26.COV2.S vaccination and SARS-CoV-2 variants. Assay used: immunoSEQ multiplex PCR; TCRdb lists only in-frame clones, some missing. This sample has 500,000 or so clones, with roughly 85% found just once. Specimen: peripheral blood, collected in a trial of Ad26.COV2.S vaccine versus placebo. Receptor source: a person aged 18-60 years who received the Ad26.COV2.S COVID-19 vaccine or a placebo. The CDR3 runs from the conserved cysteine through the conserved F or W. Fields, in order: D gene, J gene, V gene, CDR3 protein. D genes are given only for firm matches.

D: .; J: TRBJ1-3; V: TRBV6-6; CDR3: CASSARDLSGNTIYF
D: .; J: TRBJ1-2; V: TRBV5-1; CDR3: CASSLASVIGVGYTF
D: TRBD2; J: TRBJ2-3; V: TRBV9; CDR3: CASGERRGVTQYF
D: TRBD1; J: TRBJ1-2; V: TRBV10-3; CDR3: CAISERRTGFNGYTF
D: TRBD1; J: TRBJ1-5; V: TRBV19; CDR3: CASRGPGGDNQPQHF
D: .; J: TRBJ2-1; V: TRBV7-9; CDR3: CASSNRARGGEQFF
D: TRBD2; J: TRBJ2-3; V: TRBV24-1; CDR3: CATSDPGGTSPPDTQYF
D: TRBD1; J: TRBJ1-1; V: TRBV7-2; CDR3: CASSPGQGSEAFF
D: .; J: .; V: TRBV29-1; CDR3: CSVEVTVQETQYF
D: .; J: TRBJ2-3; V: TRBV29-1; CDR3: CSAPSGYTQYF
D: TRBD2; J: TRBJ2-7; V: TRBV6-1; CDR3: CASSKAGGSYEQYF
D: .; J: TRBJ1-2; V: TRBV7-9; CDR3: CASSIGTPGYTF
D: .; J: TRBJ2-6; V: TRBV28; CDR3: CASTGAGANVLTF
D: TRBD1; J: TRBJ2-5; V: TRBV6-6; CDR3: CASSKRDRGRETQYF
D: TRBD2; J: TRBJ2-1; V: TRBV9; CDR3: CASSVGSGSSGNEQFF
D: TRBD1; J: TRBJ1-2; V: TRBV12-3/TRBV12-4; CDR3: CASSEQGWFGYTF
D: .; J: TRBJ2-3; V: TRBV30; CDR3: CAWSVWGTGTDTQYF
D: TRBD2; J: TRBJ2-2; V: TRBV5-1; CDR3: CASSVGLAGATGELFF
D: TRBD1; J: TRBJ2-7; V: TRBV6-5; CDR3: CASRRAGGSYEQYF
D: .; J: TRBJ2-5; V: TRBV4-3; CDR3: CASSNSSQETQYF
D: .; J: TRBJ1-2; V: TRBV15; CDR3: CATSRDFGVGYTF
D: TRBD1; J: TRBJ2-7; V: TRBV5-1; CDR3: CASSPSSGTGGRSYEQYF
D: .; J: TRBJ2-5; V: TRBV6-5; CDR3: CASSLGARVEETQYF
D: .; J: TRBJ2-7; V: TRBV10-3; CDR3: CAISESGGIAYEQYF
D: .; J: TRBJ2-5; V: TRBV11-2; CDR3: CASRPLRTIQETQYF
D: TRBD1; J: TRBJ1-4; V: TRBV28; CDR3: CASTLGTGVEKLFF
D: TRBD2; J: TRBJ2-1; V: TRBV12-3/TRBV12-4; CDR3: CASSLGLTNEQFF
D: TRBD2; J: TRBJ2-5; V: TRBV4-3; CDR3: CASSPWLAAGETQYF
D: .; J: TRBJ2-6; V: TRBV6-1; CDR3: CASSDIRGPSGANVLTF
D: .; J: TRBJ2-7; V: TRBV20-1; CDR3: CSASISGTSYEQYF
D: .; J: TRBJ2-5; V: TRBV11-2; CDR3: CASSLARWETQYF
D: .; J: TRBJ2-5; V: TRBV2; CDR3: CASSEIVPGAQYF
D: .; J: TRBJ2-1; V: TRBV30; CDR3: CAWRDLPTQTNEQFF
D: .; J: TRBJ2-4; V: TRBV5-4; CDR3: CASSSVVSPLAKNIQYF
D: TRBD2; J: TRBJ2-7; V: TRBV28; CDR3: CASSLFSGSNPYEQYF
D: .; J: TRBJ1-2; V: TRBV5-6; CDR3: CASSLGALNYGYTF
D: .; J: TRBJ2-7; V: TRBV19; CDR3: CASRGPGTVNEQYF
D: TRBD1; J: TRBJ1-4; V: TRBV30; CDR3: CAGQGAFTNEKLFF
D: .; J: TRBJ2-7; V: TRBV19; CDR3: CASRGVRDQQYF
D: TRBD1; J: TRBJ1-2; V: TRBV5-6; CDR3: CASRPTGGRGYTF
D: .; J: TRBJ2-4; V: TRBV11-3; CDR3: CASSPNDRSNIQYF
D: TRBD2; J: TRBJ2-1; V: TRBV29-1; CDR3: CSAGTSSNEQFF
D: .; J: TRBJ1-5; V: TRBV30; CDR3: CAWSVGRNQPQHF
D: .; J: TRBJ2-7; V: TRBV6-5; CDR3: CATRLGPTGLGEQYF
D: .; J: TRBJ2-1; V: TRBV2; CDR3: CASSDTLWDNEQFF
D: .; J: TRBJ2-7; V: TRBV21-1; CDR3: CASSRDGSYEQYF
D: .; J: TRBJ1-1; V: TRBV19; CDR3: CASSAGHMNTEAFF
D: .; J: TRBJ2-2; V: TRBV30; CDR3: CAWSSTSSPGELFF
D: .; J: TRBJ2-1; V: TRBV21-1; CDR3: CASTVTGSDEQFF
D: TRBD1; J: TRBJ1-3; V: TRBV7-3; CDR3: CASSAGTGVGGNTIYF
D: .; J: TRBJ2-1; V: TRBV28; CDR3: CASRGPSYNEQFF
D: .; J: TRBJ2-3; V: TRBV6-1; CDR3: CASSEPRNTQYF
D: .; J: TRBJ1-2; V: TRBV6-6; CDR3: CASSYRREGYGYTF
D: TRBD2; J: TRBJ2-1; V: TRBV5-1; CDR3: CASSWRGGNEQFF
D: .; J: TRBJ1-2; V: TRBV28; CDR3: CASTILPGSYGYTF
D: .; J: TRBJ1-2; V: TRBV6-6; CDR3: CASSLQGGFYTF
D: TRBD1; J: TRBJ1-3; V: TRBV29-1; CDR3: CSGGTGMGNTIYF
D: TRBD2; J: TRBJ2-7; V: TRBV30; CDR3: CAWSQAGGPYEQYF
D: .; J: TRBJ1-5; V: TRBV6-2/TRBV6-3; CDR3: CASSQPGLNQPQHF
D: .; J: TRBJ1-5; V: TRBV28; CDR3: CASSFRGVKNGNQPQHF